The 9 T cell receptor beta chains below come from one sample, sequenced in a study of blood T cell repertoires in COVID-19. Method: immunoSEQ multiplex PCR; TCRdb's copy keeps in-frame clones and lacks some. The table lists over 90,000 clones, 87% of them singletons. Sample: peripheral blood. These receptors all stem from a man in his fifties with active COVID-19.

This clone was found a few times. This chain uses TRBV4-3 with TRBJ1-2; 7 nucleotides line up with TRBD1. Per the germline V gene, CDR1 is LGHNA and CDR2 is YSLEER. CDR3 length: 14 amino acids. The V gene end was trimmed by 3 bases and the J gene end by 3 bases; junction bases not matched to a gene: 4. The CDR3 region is CASSQTGSYYGYTF. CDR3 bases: TGCGCCAGCAGCCAGACAGGGTCGTACTATGGCTACACCTTC.

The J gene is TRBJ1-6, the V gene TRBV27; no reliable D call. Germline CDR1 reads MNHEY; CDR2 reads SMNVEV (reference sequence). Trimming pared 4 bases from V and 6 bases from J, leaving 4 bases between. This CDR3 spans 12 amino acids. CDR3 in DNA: TGTGCCAGCAGTTCCGTTAATTCACCCCTCCACTTT. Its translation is CASSSVNSPLHF.

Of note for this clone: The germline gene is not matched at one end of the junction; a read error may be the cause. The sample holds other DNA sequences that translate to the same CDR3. CDR3 DNA sequence: TGTGCCAGCAGCTCGAGACAGGGGCCCTACGAGCAGTACTTT. Its translation: CASSSRQGPYEQYF. The chain is built from TRBV11-1 and TRBJ2-7; TRBD1 matches at 8 bases. CDR1 is SGHAT, CDR2 FQDESV, per germline (reference sequence). CDR3 length equals 14 residues.

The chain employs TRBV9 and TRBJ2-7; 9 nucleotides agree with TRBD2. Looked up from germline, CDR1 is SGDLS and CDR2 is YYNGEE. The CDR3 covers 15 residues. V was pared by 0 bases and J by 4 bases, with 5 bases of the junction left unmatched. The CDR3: CASSVGSGGLYEQYF. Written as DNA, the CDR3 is TGTGCCAGCAGCGTAGGGAGCGGGGGGCTTTACGAGCAGTACTTC.

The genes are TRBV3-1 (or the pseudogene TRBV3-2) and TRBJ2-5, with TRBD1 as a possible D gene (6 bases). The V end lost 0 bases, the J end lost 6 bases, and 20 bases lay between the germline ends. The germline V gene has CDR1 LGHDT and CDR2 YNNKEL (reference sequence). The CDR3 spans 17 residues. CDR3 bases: TGTGCCAGCAGCCAAGACAGAAGGGCCAGGGGAGTGAAGACCCAGTACTTC. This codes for CASSQDRRARGVKTQYF.

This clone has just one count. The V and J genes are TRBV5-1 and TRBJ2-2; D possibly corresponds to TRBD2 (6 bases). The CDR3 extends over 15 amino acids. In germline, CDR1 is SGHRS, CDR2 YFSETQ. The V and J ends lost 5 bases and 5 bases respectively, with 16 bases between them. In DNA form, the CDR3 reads TGCGCCAGCAGATCCGGCAGTGGGGGGACCGGGGAGCTGTTTTTT. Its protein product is CASRSGSGGTGELFF.

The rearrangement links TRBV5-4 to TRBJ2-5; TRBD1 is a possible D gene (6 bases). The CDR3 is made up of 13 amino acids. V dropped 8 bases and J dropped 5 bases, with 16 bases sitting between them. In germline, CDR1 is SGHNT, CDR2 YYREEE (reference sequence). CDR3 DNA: TGTGCCAGTACCACAGGAAGGGGGGAGACCCAGTACTTC. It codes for CASTTGRGETQYF.

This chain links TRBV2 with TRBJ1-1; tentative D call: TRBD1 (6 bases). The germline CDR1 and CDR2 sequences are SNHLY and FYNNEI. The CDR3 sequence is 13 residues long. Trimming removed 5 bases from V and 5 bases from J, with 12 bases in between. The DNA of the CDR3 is TGTGCCAGCAGTCTTACAGGGTGGACTGAAGCTTTCTTT. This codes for CASSLTGWTEAFF.

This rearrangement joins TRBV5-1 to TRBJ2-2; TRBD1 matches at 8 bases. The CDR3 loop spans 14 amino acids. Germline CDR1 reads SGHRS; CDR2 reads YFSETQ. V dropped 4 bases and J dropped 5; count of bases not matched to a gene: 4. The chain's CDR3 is CASSLTGETGELFF. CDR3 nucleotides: TGCGCCAGCAGCCTGACAGGGGAGACCGGGGAGCTGTTTTTT. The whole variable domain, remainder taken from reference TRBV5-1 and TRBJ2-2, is KAGVTQTPRYLIKTRGQQVTLSCSPISGHRSVSWYQQTPGQGLQFLFEYFSETQRNKGNFPGRFSGRQFSNSRSEMNVSTLELGDSALYLCASSLTGETGELFFGEGSRLTVL.